This TCR beta chain comes out of a study of T cell repertoires in cytomegalovirus infection. TCRdb called the reads again in MiXCR, with one record for every CDR3 protein. Among some 270,000 distinct CDR3 sequences listed, less than 25% were seen once. Overall study results and limits: The ex vivo response showed dominance by HLA-C-restricted CMV-specific TCR beta clonotypes. Summed public TCR beta family frequency identified CMV carriers bearing the relevant HLA.

In its sample, this clonotype was seen many times. Its specificity is unknown. The V end lost 4 bases, the J end lost 4 bases, and 8 bases lay between the germline ends. The CDR3 extends over 13 amino acids. The germline CDR1 and CDR2 sequences are SEHNR and FQNEAQ (reference sequence). This specimen consisted of cultured PBMCs, obtained from culture after CMV antigen stimulation. The chain uses TRBV7-9 and TRBJ1-3, with D unresolved. The TCR was taken from a human donor in good health (CMV status not recorded). Some clones in this sample may be carry-over from other donors' samples. CDR3 nucleotide sequence: TGTGCCAGCAGCTCATACCAGGGAAACACCATATATTTT. Translating it yields CASSSYQGNTIYF.